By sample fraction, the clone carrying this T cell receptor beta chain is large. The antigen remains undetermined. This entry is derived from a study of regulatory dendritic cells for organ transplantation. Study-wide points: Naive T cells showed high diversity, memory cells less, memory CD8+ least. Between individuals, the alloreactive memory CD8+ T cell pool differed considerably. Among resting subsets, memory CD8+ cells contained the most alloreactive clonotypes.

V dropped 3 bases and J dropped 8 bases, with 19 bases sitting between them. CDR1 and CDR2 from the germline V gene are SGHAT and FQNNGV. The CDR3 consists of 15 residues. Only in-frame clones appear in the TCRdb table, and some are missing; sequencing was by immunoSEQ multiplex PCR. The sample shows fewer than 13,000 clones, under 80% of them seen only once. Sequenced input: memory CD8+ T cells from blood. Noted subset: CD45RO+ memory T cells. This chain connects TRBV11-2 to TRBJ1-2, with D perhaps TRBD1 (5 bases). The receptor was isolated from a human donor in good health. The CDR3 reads CASSFASGLLVGYTF. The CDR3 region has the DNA TGTGCCAGCAGCTTCGCCTCGGGACTCCTCGTGGGCTACACCTTC.